This is a list of T cell receptor beta chains from one sample in a study of blood T cell repertoires in COVID-19. Method: immunoSEQ multiplex PCR; TCRdb's copy keeps in-frame clones and lacks some. The table has approximately 240,000 clones, approximately 79% seen once; the top ten hold 3% to 4%. Specimen: peripheral blood. The origin of the receptors is a woman aged 40 to 50 with active or convalescent COVID-19. Both conserved end residues are part of each CDR3. The order of the fields is clone size, V gene, CDR3 length, J gene, D gene, CDR3 protein, CDR3 DNA. The D gene is left open where the match is weak. Rows may omit the clone size; those that give it use once, few, many or a size class.

clone size: once
V gene: TRBV6-5
CDR3 length: 14
J gene: TRBJ1-2
D gene: TRBD1
CDR3 protein: CASSTQQGNYGYTF
CDR3 DNA: TGTGCCAGCAGCACCCAACAGGGGAACTATGGCTACACCTTC

clone size: .
V gene: TRBV30
CDR3 length: 16
J gene: TRBJ1-4
D gene: .
CDR3 protein: CAWSVKEPGANEKLFF
CDR3 DNA: TGTGCCTGGAGTGTAAAGGAACCGGGGGCTAATGAAAAACTGTTTTTT

clone size: .
V gene: TRBV4-2
CDR3 length: 13
J gene: TRBJ1-3
D gene: .
CDR3 protein: CASSQDGGNTIYF
CDR3 DNA: TGTGCCAGCAGCCAAGATGGCGGAAACACCATATATTTT

clone size: .
V gene: TRBV6-5
CDR3 length: 13
J gene: TRBJ1-3
D gene: TRBD1
CDR3 protein: CASRSTGRNTIYF
CDR3 DNA: TGTGCCAGCAGGTCGACAGGGAGAAACACCATATATTTT

clone size: .
V gene: TRBV30
CDR3 length: 14
J gene: TRBJ1-2
D gene: .
CDR3 protein: CAWSVGARNYGYTF
CDR3 DNA: TGTGCCTGGAGTGTTGGAGCCCGTAACTATGGCTACACCTTC

clone size: .
V gene: TRBV12-5
CDR3 length: 17
J gene: TRBJ1-4
D gene: .
CDR3 protein: CASGLVLAGRLNEKLFF
CDR3 DNA: TGTGCTAGTGGTTTGGTACTCGCGGGGAGGCTTAATGAAAAACTGTTTTTT

clone size: .
V gene: TRBV20-1
CDR3 length: 11
J gene: TRBJ1-2
D gene: .
CDR3 protein: CAPPGHYGYTF
CDR3 DNA: TGCGCCCCCCCAGGGCACTATGGCTACACCTTC

clone size: .
V gene: TRBV18
CDR3 length: 10
J gene: TRBJ1-1
D gene: .
CDR3 protein: CASSQSEAFF
CDR3 DNA: TGTGCCAGCTCCCAATCAGAAGCTTTCTTT

clone size: few
V gene: TRBV11-2
CDR3 length: 15
J gene: TRBJ2-7
D gene: .
CDR3 protein: CASSLEGRGSYEQYF
CDR3 DNA: TGTGCCAGCAGCTTAGAAGGCAGGGGATCCTACGAGCAGTACTTC

clone size: .
V gene: TRBV7-9
CDR3 length: 11
J gene: TRBJ2-7
D gene: .
CDR3 protein: CASSSRGEQYF
CDR3 DNA: TGTGCCAGCAGTAGCCGGGGAGAGCAGTACTTC

clone size: .
V gene: TRBV29-1
CDR3 length: 13
J gene: TRBJ1-2
D gene: .
CDR3 protein: CSVEDRGYYGYTF
CDR3 DNA: TGCAGCGTTGAAGATCGAGGGTACTATGGCTACACCTTC

clone size: .
V gene: TRBV3-1/TRBV3-2
CDR3 length: 13
J gene: TRBJ2-1
D gene: .
CDR3 protein: CASSQSNSPKQFF
CDR3 DNA: TGTGCCAGCAGCCAATCCAACTCCCCTAAGCAGTTCTTC

clone size: few
V gene: TRBV11-2
CDR3 length: 14
J gene: TRBJ1-2
D gene: TRBD1
CDR3 protein: CASTLGVRGPGYTF
CDR3 DNA: TGTGCCAGCACCCTGGGGGTCAGGGGGCCTGGCTACACCTTC

clone size: .
V gene: TRBV2
CDR3 length: 15
J gene: TRBJ1-3
D gene: .
CDR3 protein: CASNGVTEAGNTIYF
CDR3 DNA: TGTGCCAGCAACGGGGTGACCGAAGCTGGAAACACCATATATTTT

clone size: .
V gene: TRBV5-5
CDR3 length: 14
J gene: TRBJ1-2
D gene: TRBD1
CDR3 protein: CASSPGQGYYGYTF
CDR3 DNA: TGTGCCAGCAGCCCTGGACAGGGCTACTATGGCTACACCTTC

clone size: .
V gene: TRBV19
CDR3 length: 14
J gene: TRBJ1-2
D gene: .
CDR3 protein: CASSIGQGYYGYTF
CDR3 DNA: TGTGCCAGTAGTATAGGGCAGGGTTACTATGGCTACACCTTC

clone size: .
V gene: TRBV15
CDR3 length: 16
J gene: TRBJ2-7
D gene: TRBD1
CDR3 protein: CATSRDPGTGIYEQYF
CDR3 DNA: TGTGCCACCAGCAGAGATCCAGGGACAGGCATCTACGAGCAGTACTTC

clone size: .
V gene: TRBV29-1
CDR3 length: 14
J gene: TRBJ1-2
D gene: TRBD1
CDR3 protein: CSVEVRQGRDGYTF
CDR3 DNA: TGCAGCGTTGAAGTAAGACAGGGGAGGGATGGCTACACCTTC

clone size: .
V gene: TRBV5-6
CDR3 length: 14
J gene: TRBJ2-5
D gene: .
CDR3 protein: CASSYSGDQETQYF
CDR3 DNA: TGTGCCAGCAGCTACTCAGGCGACCAAGAGACCCAGTACTTC

clone size: .
V gene: TRBV5-6
CDR3 length: 13
J gene: TRBJ1-2
D gene: .
CDR3 protein: CASSLDGDFGYTF
CDR3 DNA: TGTGCCAGCAGCTTGGACGGGGATTTTGGCTACACCTTC

clone size: .
V gene: TRBV30
CDR3 length: 17
J gene: TRBJ2-1
D gene: TRBD2
CDR3 protein: CAWSGLIAGSSYNEQFF
CDR3 DNA: TGTGCCTGGAGTGGGCTCATAGCGGGGAGCTCCTACAATGAGCAGTTCTTC

clone size: .
V gene: TRBV12-3/TRBV12-4
CDR3 length: 12
J gene: TRBJ1-5
D gene: .
CDR3 protein: CASSLGPEPQHF
CDR3 DNA: TGTGCCAGCAGTCTTGGGCCGGAGCCCCAGCATTTT

clone size: many
V gene: TRBV6-6
CDR3 length: 14
J gene: TRBJ2-3
D gene: .
CDR3 protein: CASSYITSTDTQYF
CDR3 DNA: TGTGCCAGCAGTTATATAACTAGCACAGATACGCAGTATTTT

clone size: once
V gene: TRBV6-5
CDR3 length: 13
J gene: TRBJ1-3
D gene: .
CDR3 protein: CASSRGSGNTIYF
CDR3 DNA: TGTGCCAGCAGTCGGGGGAGTGGAAACACCATATATTTT

clone size: .
V gene: TRBV4-2
CDR3 length: 16
J gene: TRBJ2-3
D gene: TRBD1
CDR3 protein: CASSPGQAAIRDTQYF
CDR3 DNA: TGTGCCAGCAGCCCCGGACAGGCCGCCATTAGGGATACGCAGTATTTT

clone size: .
V gene: TRBV10-2
CDR3 length: 14
J gene: TRBJ1-5
D gene: .
CDR3 protein: CASSESGPVQPQHF
CDR3 DNA: TGCGCCAGCAGTGAGTCGGGGCCGGTTCAGCCCCAGCATTTT

clone size: .
V gene: TRBV6-1
CDR3 length: 14
J gene: TRBJ1-6
D gene: TRBD1
CDR3 protein: CASSEDRSNSPLHF
CDR3 DNA: TGTGCCAGCAGTGAGGACAGGAGCAATTCACCCCTCCACTTT

clone size: .
V gene: TRBV3-1/TRBV3-2
CDR3 length: 15
J gene: TRBJ1-6
D gene: .
CDR3 protein: CASSQVQGANSPLHF
CDR3 DNA: TGTGCCAGCAGCCAAGTACAGGGAGCTAATTCACCCCTCCACTTT

clone size: .
V gene: TRBV2
CDR3 length: 16
J gene: TRBJ2-7
D gene: TRBD2
CDR3 protein: CASSVGGGGRSYEQYF
CDR3 DNA: TGTGCCAGCAGTGTAGGTGGCGGGGGGCGTTCCTACGAGCAGTACTTC

clone size: .
V gene: TRBV5-6
CDR3 length: 17
J gene: TRBJ1-1
D gene: .
CDR3 protein: CASSLGLSKGGNKEAFF
CDR3 DNA: TGTGCCAGCAGCTTGGGCCTCTCGAAAGGGGGTAACAAAGAAGCTTTCTTT

clone size: .
V gene: TRBV5-1
CDR3 length: 13
J gene: TRBJ1-1
D gene: TRBD1
CDR3 protein: CASSARGDTEAFF
CDR3 DNA: TGCGCCAGCAGCGCCAGGGGGGACACTGAAGCTTTCTTT

clone size: .
V gene: TRBV6-1
CDR3 length: 17
J gene: TRBJ1-4
D gene: TRBD1
CDR3 protein: CASSETLLRQGDEKLFF
CDR3 DNA: TGTGCCAGCAGTGAAACCCTATTACGGCAGGGGGATGAAAAACTGTTTTTT

clone size: few
V gene: TRBV18
CDR3 length: 12
J gene: TRBJ1-2
D gene: .
CDR3 protein: CASSDNNYGYTF
CDR3 DNA: TGTGCCAGCTCGGACAATAACTATGGCTACACCTTC

clone size: .
V gene: TRBV9
CDR3 length: 17
J gene: TRBJ2-7
D gene: TRBD1
CDR3 protein: CASSVNPRQGSLDEQYF
CDR3 DNA: TGTGCCAGCAGCGTCAACCCCAGACAGGGATCCCTCGACGAGCAGTACTTC

clone size: .
V gene: TRBV24-1
CDR3 length: 18
J gene: TRBJ1-5
D gene: TRBD1
CDR3 protein: CATSDSDRGGLNNQPQHF
CDR3 DNA: TGTGCCACCAGTGATTCCGACAGGGGGGGATTAAACAATCAGCCCCAGCATTTT

clone size: .
V gene: TRBV3-1/TRBV3-2
CDR3 length: 19
J gene: TRBJ2-2
D gene: .
CDR3 protein: CASSQATLKRRGNTGELFF
CDR3 DNA: TGTGCCAGCAGCCAAGCCACTCTTAAACGGAGGGGGAACACCGGGGAGCTGTTTTTT

clone size: .
V gene: TRBV28
CDR3 length: 15
J gene: TRBJ1-5
D gene: .
CDR3 protein: CASSLEGGNNQPQHF
CDR3 DNA: TGTGCCAGCAGTTTAGAGGGTGGAAACAATCAGCCCCAGCATTTT

clone size: .
V gene: TRBV27
CDR3 length: 15
J gene: TRBJ2-7
D gene: TRBD2
CDR3 protein: CASSLWASGGYEQYF
CDR3 DNA: TGTGCCAGCAGTTTATGGGCTAGCGGGGGTTACGAGCAGTACTTC

clone size: .
V gene: TRBV7-9
CDR3 length: 15
J gene: TRBJ1-5
D gene: .
CDR3 protein: CASSLGGREDQPQHF
CDR3 DNA: TGTGCCAGCAGCTTAGGGGGCAGGGAGGACCAGCCCCAGCATTTT

clone size: .
V gene: TRBV6-5
CDR3 length: 15
J gene: TRBJ1-1
D gene: .
CDR3 protein: CASSPQGGLNTEAFF
CDR3 DNA: TGTGCCAGCAGTCCTCAGGGAGGGTTGAACACTGAAGCTTTCTTT

clone size: .
V gene: TRBV30
CDR3 length: 14
J gene: TRBJ1-5
D gene: .
CDR3 protein: CAWSASLDSQPQHF
CDR3 DNA: TGTGCCTGGAGTGCCTCCCTAGACAGTCAGCCCCAGCATTTT

clone size: once
V gene: TRBV5-4
CDR3 length: 13
J gene: TRBJ1-2
D gene: .
CDR3 protein: CASSLDSNYGYTF
CDR3 DNA: TGTGCCAGCAGCTTGGACTCTAACTATGGCTACACCTTC

clone size: .
V gene: TRBV7-3
CDR3 length: 15
J gene: TRBJ2-3
D gene: .
CDR3 protein: CASSPRQTSTDTQYF
CDR3 DNA: TGTGCCAGCAGCCCCCGCCAGACTAGCACAGATACGCAGTATTTT

clone size: .
V gene: TRBV5-5
CDR3 length: 14
J gene: TRBJ1-4
D gene: .
CDR3 protein: CASSLVDWGEKLFF
CDR3 DNA: TGTGCCAGCAGCTTGGTGGACTGGGGAGAAAAACTGTTTTTT

clone size: .
V gene: TRBV2
CDR3 length: 14
J gene: TRBJ2-1
D gene: .
CDR3 protein: CASSDSFPDNEQFF
CDR3 DNA: TGTGCCAGCAGTGATAGTTTCCCCGACAATGAGCAGTTCTTC

clone size: .
V gene: TRBV30
CDR3 length: 15
J gene: TRBJ2-2
D gene: .
CDR3 protein: CAWSVGPLNTGELFF
CDR3 DNA: TGTGCCTGGAGTGTGGGCCCCCTGAACACCGGGGAGCTGTTTTTT

clone size: .
V gene: TRBV10-3
CDR3 length: 13
J gene: TRBJ1-1
D gene: .
CDR3 protein: CASNRDRDTEAFF
CDR3 DNA: TGTGCCAGTAACAGGGATAGAGACACTGAAGCTTTCTTT